These 2 T cell receptor beta chains originate from one sample sequenced in a study of blood T cell repertoires in COVID-19 (dated by TCRdb to about 2020). Library preparation used the immunoSEQ multiplex PCR assay. TCRdb mirrors the immuneACCESS table, restricted to in-frame sequences. Some clones are absent from its copies; in checked studies, under half trace to an unresolved V gene, and the reason for the others is unknown. This sample is represented by roughly 200,000 clones; over 75% of them were singletons. The biggest ten clones account for roughly 6% of the sample. Material for sequencing was peripheral blood. The receptors derive from a woman aged 40 to 50 who had recovered from COVID-19.

This rearrangement joins TRBV9 to TRBJ2-7, with 9 bases that match TRBD1. Trimming at V came to 3 bases and at J to 2 bases, leaving 15 bases not matched to a gene. Germline V CDR1 and CDR2: SGDLS, YYNGEE. This CDR3 region has 18 residues. CDR3 nucleotide sequence: TGTGCCAGCAGCGCCCCCCCCGCCGGGACAGGGAAACCCTACGAGCAGTACTTC. It encodes CASSAPPAGTGKPYEQYF. The full variable domain, its missing parts supplied by reference TRBV9 and TRBJ2-7, is DSGVTQTPKHLITATGQRVTLRCSPRSGDLSVYWYQQSLDQGLQFLIQYYNGEERAKGNILERFSAQQFPDLHSELNLSSLELGDSALYFCASSAPPAGTGKPYEQYFGPGTRLTVT.

This clone is a singleton in its sample. For the CDR3, the DNA is TGTGCCAGCAGCTTGGAGACAGGGGCGATTGGCTACGAGCAGTACTTC. It yields the protein CASSLETGAIGYEQYF. The chain is built from TRBV7-2 and TRBJ2-7; TRBD1 matches 8 bases. CDR1 and CDR2 (germline): SGHTA, FQGNSA. The CDR3 is 16 amino acids. After removal of 3 bases from V and 3 bases from J, the junction contained 10 bases not matched to a gene.